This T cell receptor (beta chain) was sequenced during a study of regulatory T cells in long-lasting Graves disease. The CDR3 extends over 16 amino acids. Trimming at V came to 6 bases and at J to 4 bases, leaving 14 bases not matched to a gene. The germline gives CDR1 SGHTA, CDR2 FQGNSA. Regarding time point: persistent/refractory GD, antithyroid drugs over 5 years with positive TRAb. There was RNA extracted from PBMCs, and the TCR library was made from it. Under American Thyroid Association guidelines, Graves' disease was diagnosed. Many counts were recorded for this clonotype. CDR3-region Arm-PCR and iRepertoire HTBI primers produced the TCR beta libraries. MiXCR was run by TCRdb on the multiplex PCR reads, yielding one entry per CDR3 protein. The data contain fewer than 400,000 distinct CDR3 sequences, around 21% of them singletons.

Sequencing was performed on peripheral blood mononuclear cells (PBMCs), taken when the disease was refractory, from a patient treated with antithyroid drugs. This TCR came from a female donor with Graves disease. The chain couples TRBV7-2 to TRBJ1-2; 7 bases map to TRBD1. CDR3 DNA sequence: TGTGCCAGCAGACGACCCACAGGGGAGAGAGGCTATGGCTACACCTTC. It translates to CASRRPTGERGYGYTF.